This T cell receptor beta chain stems from a study of cytomegalovirus exposure and HLA in healthy donors. Germline CDR1 reads ENHRY; CDR2 reads SYGVKD. The CDR3 totals 15 residues. Comments on this clone: The junction and the germline gene differ at one end; a read error may be behind it.

It was with 60 Vbeta and 13 Jbeta primers that the PCR ran. The assay was immunoSEQ multiplex PCR, and TCRdb's table has in-frame clones only and misses some. Of over 85,000 clones in the sample, around 64% were seen once. The receptor was derived from a man aged 30-40 years in good health and CMV-seronegative. The rearrangement uses TRBV10-3 and TRBJ2-7; 14 bases line up with TRBD2. Sequencing was performed on PBMCs. The CDR3 sequence is CAISQTSGRGSERYF. The CDR3 DNA follows: TGTGCCATCAGTCAGACTAGCGGGAGGGGAAGCGAGCGGTACTTC.